These 23 T cell receptor beta chains were sequenced from one sample in a study of T cells in Graves' hyperthyroidism and ophthalmopathy. Amplification targeted TCR beta CDR3 regions from RNA transcripts. Primed by the HTBI set, a first-round RT-PCR was run on the TCR CDR3. TCRdb reanalysed the multiplex PCR reads using MiXCR and keeps one entry per CDR3 protein. The repertoire has some 500,000 distinct CDR3 sequences, around 15% of them found once; the top ten carry over 15%. Input material: blood. The receptors were gathered from a woman aged 18 to 35 with Graves' hyperthyroidism.

J is TRBJ2-3 and V is TRBV11-2; TRBD2 agrees at 10 bases. CDR1 is SGHAT and CDR2 is FQNNGV in the germline V gene. This CDR3 is built from 16 residues. J lost 0 bases, V lost 4 bases, and 4 bases had no gene match. The CDR3 here is CASSSGTSASTDTQYF. The CDR3, as DNA: TGTGCCAGCAGCTCGGGGACTAGCGCGAGCACAGATACGCAGTATTTT.

This clonotype was counted ten times or more. This chain links TRBV6-1 with TRBJ1-1, with D possibly being TRBD1 (5 bases). This CDR3 has 14 amino acids. Germline assignment: CDR1 MNHNS and CDR2 SASEGT. V lost 5 bases and J 1 base, leaving 11 bases between the germline ends. The CDR3 DNA reads TGTGCCAGCAGTCTACTAGACAGGAACACTGAAGCTTTCTTT. It yields the protein CASSLLDRNTEAFF.

This clonotype has ten or more counts. This chain connects TRBV27 to TRBJ1-2; TRBD1 aligns across 7 bases. The junction had 10 bases not matched to a gene; V was cut back by 5 bases and J by 4 bases. CDR1 MNHEY and CDR2 SMNVEV come from the germline V gene (reference sequence). The CDR3 has 15 residues. The CDR3 region has the DNA TGTGCCAGCAGTCAAGGGGACAGCCCGGGCTATGGCTACACCTTC. Protein sequence: CASSQGDSPGYGYTF.

The count of this clonotype is one. The rearrangement joins TRBV20-1 to TRBJ1-2; 8 nucleotides line up with TRBD1. J was trimmed by 4 bases and V by 4 bases; bases with no gene match: 2. The CDR3 sequence is 12 residues long. Germline V CDR1 and CDR2: DFQATT, SNEGSKA (reference sequence). The CDR3 sequence: CSATGQAYGYTF. The CDR3, as DNA: TGCAGTGCTACGGGACAGGCCTATGGCTACACCTTC.

This clonotype occurred many times. The chain carries TRBV5-1 and TRBJ2-3, with D hard to call. Germline loops: CDR1 SGHRS, CDR2 YFSETQ. The CDR3 runs to 15 residues. Trimming left V 0 bases short and J 0 bases short, with 8 bases between. CDR3 bases: TGCGCCAGCAGCTTGGGAGCGACCAGCACAGATACGCAGTATTTT. It is translated as CASSLGATSTDTQYF.

This clonotype occurred many times. V gene TRBV19 combines with J gene TRBJ2-7; the match to TRBD1 covers 9 bases. V was pared by 0 bases and J by 5 bases, with 5 bases of the junction left unmatched. This CDR3 spans 15 amino acids. CDR1 and CDR2 from the germline V gene are LNHDA and SQIVND (reference sequence). The CDR3 region is CASSIEGQGSNEQYF. CDR3 DNA: TGTGCCAGTAGTATAGAAGGACAGGGGAGCAACGAGCAGTACTTC.

V is TRBV19 and J is TRBJ1-5; 9 bases agree with TRBD1. CDR3 length: 15 amino acids. Germline V lookup: CDR1 LNHDA, CDR2 SQIVND (reference sequence). V shed 3 bases and J 6 bases; nucleotides not matched to a gene: 6. This chain's CDR3 is CASSIGTGLFQPQHF. The CDR3 nucleotides read TGTGCCAGTAGTATCGGGACAGGGCTCTTTCAGCCCCAGCATTTT.

The sample holds many counts of this clonotype. The chain combines TRBV15 with TRBJ2-3; 12 nucleotides line up with TRBD2. V dropped 5 bases and J dropped 4; count of bases not matched to a gene: 13. The CDR3 extends over 18 amino acids. In germline, CDR1 is LNHNV, CDR2 YYDKDF (reference sequence). The CDR3 spells CATSRMKLAGGRADTQYF. CDR3 sequence (DNA): TGTGCCACCAGCCGTATGAAGCTAGCGGGAGGGAGGGCAGATACGCAGTATTTT.

The rearrangement uses TRBV10-1 and TRBJ2-2, with 7 positions matching TRBD2. This CDR3 is 14 amino acids long. Unmatched junction bases numbered 8, after V lost 6 bases and J lost 7 bases. The V gene's germline CDR1 is WNHNN and CDR2 SYGVQD (reference sequence). The CDR3 DNA is TGCGCCAGCAGCACCGGGGGAGGGTTCGGGGAGCTGTTTTTT. The encoded protein is CASSTGGGFGELFF.

In its sample, this clonotype was seen many times. The DNA of the CDR3 is TGTGCCAGCAGTCCAGCTCCAGGGGCCGAGCAGTACGTC. This codes for CASSPAPGAEQYV. V gene TRBV6-1 combines with J gene TRBJ2-7; D might be TRBD1 (6 bases). The CDR3 covers 13 residues. Deletions cut 5 bases from V and 6 bases from J, with 14 bases between. Germline CDR1 and CDR2: MNHNS and SASEGT.

This clonotype was found many times. The rearrangement links TRBV2 to TRBJ2-1; tentatively, D is TRBD1 (6 bases). CDR1 SNHLY and CDR2 FYNNEI come from the germline V gene. V was clipped by 5 bases and J by 7 bases, with 18 bases between them. The CDR3 is 15 residues long. CDR3 region: CASSTEGGPGNEQFF. CDR3 in DNA: TGTGCCAGCAGTACTGAAGGGGGTCCGGGGAATGAGCAGTTCTTC.

This clonotype appeared a few times. V gene TRBV5-6 combines with J gene TRBJ2-1, with 12 positions matching TRBD2. Germline assignment: CDR1 SGHDT and CDR2 YYEEEE. The CDR3 length is 16 residues. V was pared by 0 bases and J by 8 bases, with 6 bases of the junction left unmatched. The CDR3 coding sequence is TGTGCCAGCAGCTTGGGGTTGCTAGCGGGAGGGCATGAGCAGTTCTTC. Protein sequence: CASSLGLLAGGHEQFF.

This sequence joins TRBV5-1 and TRBJ2-5; 8 bases agree with TRBD2. The CDR3 runs 15 residues. The V gene end was trimmed by 3 bases and the J gene end by 3 bases; junction bases not matched to a gene: 7. Germline assignment: CDR1 SGHRS and CDR2 YFSETQ. CDR3 loop: CASSSILAVEETQYF. In nucleotides, the CDR3 is TGCGCCAGCAGCTCAATACTAGCGGTGGAAGAGACCCAGTACTTC.

There are many counts of this clonotype. The chain is built from TRBV3-1 and TRBJ2-1, with 9 bases that match TRBD2. The CDR3 is made up of 18 amino acids. Germline V gene data show CDR1 as LGHDT and CDR2 as YNNKEL (reference sequence). J was trimmed by 5 bases and V by 3 bases; bases with no gene match: 14. The CDR3 loop is CASSQDLKTSGRHNEQFF. In DNA, the CDR3 is TGTGCCAGCAGCCAGGATCTCAAGACTAGCGGCCGCCACAATGAGCAGTTCTTC.

Ten or more counts support this clonotype. The chain links TRBV7-6 to TRBJ1-1; 7 nucleotides align to TRBD1. After removal of 8 bases from V and 1 base from J, the junction contained 1 base not matched to a gene. The CDR3 spans 12 residues. CDR1 is SGHVS and CDR2 is FNYEAQ in the germline V gene. The CDR3 DNA follows: TGTGCCAGCGGGGACAGGAACACTGAAGCTTTCTTT. Translated, it gives CASGDRNTEAFF.

This clonotype was found many times. The gene calls are TRBV12-5 and TRBJ2-1, with D tentatively TRBD2 (5 bases). This CDR3 contains 15 residues. Trimming cost V 0 bases and J 4 bases, with 10 bases left between them. Germline-derived CDR1 and CDR2 are LGHNT and FRNRAP. CDR3 nucleotides: TGTGCTAGTGGTTTGGTCGAAACGGGATACAATGAGCAGTTCTTC. This codes for CASGLVETGYNEQFF.

CDR3 in amino acids: CASSLDRSYEKLFF. The CDR3, as DNA: TGTGCCAGCAGCTTGGACAGGTCCTATGAAAAACTGTTTTTT. The V call is TRBV7-2, the J call TRBJ1-4; 7 bases are shared with TRBD1. The CDR3 covers 14 residues. Germline V lookup: CDR1 SGHTA, CDR2 FQGNSA. V lost 3 bases and J lost 6; bases outside the gene matches: 4. The whole variable domain, remainder taken from reference TRBV7-2 and TRBJ1-4, is GAGVSQSPSNKVTEKGKDVELRCDPISGHTALYWYRQSLGQGLEFLIYFQGNSAPDKSGLPSDRFSAERTGGSVSTLTIQRTQQEDSAVYLCASSLDRSYEKLFFGSGTQLSVL.

The rearrangement links TRBV10-2 to TRBJ1-1; D is unclear. The CDR3 spans 15 residues. Per the germline V gene, CDR1 is WSHSY and CDR2 is SAAADI. The V gene lost 3 bases and the J gene lost 1 base, with 12 bases spanning the gap. DNA of the CDR3: TGCGCCAGCAGTGACGAAGGGAAGGGGAACACTGAAGCTTTCTTT. This encodes CASSDEGKGNTEAFF.

This clonotype showed up many times. The chain joins TRBV10-3 to TRBJ2-1; 13 bases agree with TRBD2. V shed 2 bases, J shed 4 bases, and the junction held 2 bases outside the gene matches. CDR1 is ENHRY, CDR2 SYGVKD, per germline. The CDR3 spans 16 residues. The CDR3 loop is CAISEPTSGRYNEQFF. The CDR3 DNA reads TGTGCCATCAGTGAGCCGACTAGCGGGAGGTACAATGAGCAGTTCTTC.

This clonotype was observed at least ten times. This chain joins TRBV29-1 and TRBJ1-2; 7 bases match TRBD1. V shed 3 bases, J shed 3 bases, and the junction held 10 bases outside the gene matches. Germline lookup yields CDR1 SQVTM and CDR2 ANQGSEA. CDR3 size: 15 residues. The CDR3 DNA is TGCAGCGTTGACAGCGGACCAGGGGGTGACTATGGCTACACCTTC. Its protein is CSVDSGPGGDYGYTF.

This clonotype was recorded at least ten times. V is TRBV19 and J is TRBJ2-5; D perhaps matches TRBD1 (5 bases). The germline CDR1 and CDR2 sequences are LNHDA and SQIVND (reference sequence). The CDR3 is made up of 14 amino acids. V dropped 1 base and J dropped 2 bases, with 8 bases sitting between them. The CDR3 sequence is CASSIVGQQETQYF. The DNA for the CDR3 is TGTGCCAGTAGTATAGTGGGGCAGCAAGAGACCCAGTACTTC.

This clonotype occurred many times. The genes are TRBV10-3 and TRBJ2-5; 10 nucleotides align to TRBD2. The length of the CDR3 is 14 residues. Trimming took 11 bases from V and 0 from J; bases not matched to a gene: 6. CDR1 ENHRY and CDR2 SYGVKD come from the germline V gene. DNA for the CDR3: TGTGCCGTATCTAGCGGGGGAAACCAAGAGACCCAGTACTTC. As protein: CAVSSGGNQETQYF.

This clonotype was picked up many times. The chain links TRBV11-3 to TRBJ2-1; TRBD2 agrees at 11 bases. The CDR3 has 17 amino acids. The J segment lost 4 bases and the V segment lost 3 bases, leaving 8 bases of the junction unmatched. Germline assignment: CDR1 SGHNT and CDR2 YENEEA. The CDR3 loop is CASSLILAGGPYNEQFF. CDR3 nucleotides: TGTGCCAGCAGCTTGATATTAGCGGGAGGGCCGTACAATGAGCAGTTCTTC.